The clone carrying this T cell receptor (beta chain) was seen a few times. Its antigen is undetermined. Here immunoSEQ multiplex PCR was the method, and the copy in TCRdb shows in-frame clones only, minus some. The sample has around 33,000 clones, approximately 88% seen once. This sample stems from a study of OX40 agonist ivuxolimab in advanced cancers. Study results and limitations: At 0.1 to 3.0 mg/kg, CD4+ and CD8+ blood T cells expanded clonally by week 6. More expanded clones were seen, on average, in CD8+ T cells than in CD4+.

V lost 3 bases, J lost 8 bases, and 6 bases stayed unmatched. The germline gives CDR1 SGDLS, CDR2 YYNGEE. The CDR3 is made up of 14 amino acids. Sample: CD4+ or CD8+ T cells sorted from blood, taken in a trial of the OX40 agonist ivuxolimab. The TCR sequence derives from an adult with an advanced solid tumor such as melanoma, head and neck, liver or kidney cancer. The chain has TRBV9 and TRBJ1-4; TRBD1 matches 8 bases. The DNA for the CDR3 is TGTGCCAGCAGCGGCAGGGGGCTAGGAGAAAAACTGTTTTTT. Its translation: CASSGRGLGEKLFF.